This T cell receptor (beta chain) was recovered during a study of cytomegalovirus exposure and HLA in healthy donors. Study-wide results and caveats: Rarity held for most TCR sequences, but there were some public TCRs that occurred in many donors. Some segments of the V type, notably TRBV6-2 and TRBV6-3, were excluded as indistinguishable.

When sampled, the donors appeared nominally healthy, though they likely had unrecorded immune exposures. PCR employed 60 Vbeta and 13 Jbeta primers. Produced via immunoSEQ multiplex PCR; TCRdb's table is partial and in-frame only. The repertoire holds some 150,000 clones, with over 70% as singletons. Points on this clone: The antigen remains unidentified.

The ends were cut back, 5 bases at V and 0 bases at J, with 12 bases in the middle. The CDR3 contains 15 residues. In germline, CDR1 is SGHRS, CDR2 YFSETQ. The sequenced sample was PBMCs. This clonotype originated in a man aged 25 to 40 in good health and CMV-seropositive. The chain is built from TRBV5-1 and TRBJ1-3; the D gene is possibly TRBD1 (5 bases). This CDR3 reads CASRVAGPSGNTIYF. CDR3 bases: TGCGCCAGCAGAGTCGCGGGACCCTCTGGAAACACCATATATTTT.